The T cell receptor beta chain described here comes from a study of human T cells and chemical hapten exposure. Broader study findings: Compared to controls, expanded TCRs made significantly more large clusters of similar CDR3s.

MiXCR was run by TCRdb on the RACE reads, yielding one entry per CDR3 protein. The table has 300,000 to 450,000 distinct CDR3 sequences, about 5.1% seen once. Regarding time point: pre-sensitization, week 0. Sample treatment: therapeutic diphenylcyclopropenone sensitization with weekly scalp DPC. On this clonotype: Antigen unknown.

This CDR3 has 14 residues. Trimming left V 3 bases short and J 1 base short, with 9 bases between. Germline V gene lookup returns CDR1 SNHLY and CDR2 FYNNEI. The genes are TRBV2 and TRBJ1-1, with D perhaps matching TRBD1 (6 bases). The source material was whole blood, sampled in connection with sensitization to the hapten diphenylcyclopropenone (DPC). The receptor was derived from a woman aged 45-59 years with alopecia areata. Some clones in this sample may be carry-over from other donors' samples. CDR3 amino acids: CASSEGRGNTEAFF. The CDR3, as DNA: TGTGCCAGCAGTGAGGGCAGGGGGAACACTGAAGCTTTCTTT.